The T cell receptor (beta chain) under discussion was sequenced for a study of blood T cell repertoires in COVID-19. Libraries were prepared by immunoSEQ multiplex PCR; TCRdb keeps only in-frame clonotypes and omits some of them. The data contain 35,000 to 40,000 clones, about 91% of them singletons. Trimming shortened V by 4 bases and J by 1 base, and 14 bases separated the two germline ends. Germline CDR1 reads SGHRS; CDR2 reads YFSETQ. The CDR3 length is 15 residues. Material: peripheral blood. This TCR was sampled from a human donor in a cohort sampled during active COVID-19. The V and J genes are TRBV5-1 and TRBJ1-1, with D unresolved. The CDR3 region has the DNA TGCGCCAGCAGCCCAGAAGGCGGTCGGAACACTGAAGCTTTCTTT. It is translated as CASSPEGGRNTEAFF.